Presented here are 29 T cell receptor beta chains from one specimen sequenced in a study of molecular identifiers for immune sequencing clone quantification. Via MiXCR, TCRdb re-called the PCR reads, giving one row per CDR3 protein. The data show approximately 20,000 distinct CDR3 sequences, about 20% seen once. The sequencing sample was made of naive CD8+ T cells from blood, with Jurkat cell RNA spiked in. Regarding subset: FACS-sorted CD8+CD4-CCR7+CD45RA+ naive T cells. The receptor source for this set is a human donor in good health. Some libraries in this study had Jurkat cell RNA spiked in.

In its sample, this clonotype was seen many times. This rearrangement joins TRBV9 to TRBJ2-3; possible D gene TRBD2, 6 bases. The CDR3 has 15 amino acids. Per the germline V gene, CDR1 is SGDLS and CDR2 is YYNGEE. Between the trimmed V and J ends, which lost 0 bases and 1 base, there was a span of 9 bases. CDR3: CASSVGGDGTDTQYF. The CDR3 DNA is TGTGCCAGCAGCGTAGGGGGGGACGGCACAGATACGCAGTATTTT. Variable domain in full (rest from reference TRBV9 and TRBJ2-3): DSGVTQTPKHLITATGQRVTLRCSPRSGDLSVYWYQQSLDQGLQFLIQYYNGEERAKGNILERFSAQQFPDLHSELNLSSLELGDSALYFCASSVGGDGTDTQYFGPGTRLTVL.

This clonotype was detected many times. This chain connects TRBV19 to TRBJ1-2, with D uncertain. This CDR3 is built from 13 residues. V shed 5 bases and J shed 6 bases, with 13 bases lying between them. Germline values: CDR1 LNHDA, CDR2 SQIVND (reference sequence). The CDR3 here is CASSLMSGDGYTF. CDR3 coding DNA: TGTGCCAGTAGTCTCATGAGCGGGGATGGCTACACCTTC.

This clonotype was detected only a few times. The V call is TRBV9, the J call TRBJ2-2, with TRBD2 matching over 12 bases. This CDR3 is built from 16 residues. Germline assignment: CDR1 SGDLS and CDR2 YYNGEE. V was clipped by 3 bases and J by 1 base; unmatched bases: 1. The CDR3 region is CASSASGRENTGELFF. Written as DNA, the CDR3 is TGTGCCAGCAGCGCTAGCGGGAGGGAGAACACCGGGGAGCTGTTTTTT.

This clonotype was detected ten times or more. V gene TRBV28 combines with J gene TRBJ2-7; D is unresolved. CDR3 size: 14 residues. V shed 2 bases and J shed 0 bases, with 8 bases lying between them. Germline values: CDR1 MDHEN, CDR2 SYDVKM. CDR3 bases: TGTGCCAGCAGTTTAGTCCACGACTCCTACGAGCAGTACTTC. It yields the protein CASSLVHDSYEQYF.

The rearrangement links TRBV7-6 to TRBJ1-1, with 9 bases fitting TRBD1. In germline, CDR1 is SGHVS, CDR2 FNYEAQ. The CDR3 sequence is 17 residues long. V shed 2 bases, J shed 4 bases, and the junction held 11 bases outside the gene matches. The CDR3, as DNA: TGTGCCAGCAGCTTATGGGGGGACAGGGTGGGGATCACTGAAGCTTTCTTT. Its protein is CASSLWGDRVGITEAFF.

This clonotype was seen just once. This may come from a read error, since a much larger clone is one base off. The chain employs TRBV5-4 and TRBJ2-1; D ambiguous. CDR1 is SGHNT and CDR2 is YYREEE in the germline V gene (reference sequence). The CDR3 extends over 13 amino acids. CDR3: CVSSLQVINEQFF. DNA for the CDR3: TGTGTCAGCAGCCTCCAGGTAATCAATGAGCAGTTCTTC.

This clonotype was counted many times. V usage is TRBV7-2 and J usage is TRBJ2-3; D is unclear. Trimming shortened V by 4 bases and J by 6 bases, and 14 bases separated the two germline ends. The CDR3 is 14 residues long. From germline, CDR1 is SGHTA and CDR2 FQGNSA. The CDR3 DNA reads TGTGCCAGCAGCTCCATTTGGGTAGGCGATACGCAGTATTTT. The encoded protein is CASSSIWVGDTQYF.

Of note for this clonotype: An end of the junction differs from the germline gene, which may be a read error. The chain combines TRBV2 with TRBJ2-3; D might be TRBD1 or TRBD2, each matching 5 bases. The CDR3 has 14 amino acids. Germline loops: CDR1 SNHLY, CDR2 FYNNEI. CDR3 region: CVSSWAGTTDTQYF. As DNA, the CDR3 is TGTGTCAGCAGCTGGGCAGGGACCACAGATACGCAGTATTTT.

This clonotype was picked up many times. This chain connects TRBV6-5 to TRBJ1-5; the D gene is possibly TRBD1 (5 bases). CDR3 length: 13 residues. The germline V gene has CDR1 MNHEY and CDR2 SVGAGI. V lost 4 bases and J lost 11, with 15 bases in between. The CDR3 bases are TGTGCCAGCAGTTTCATTGGGGGGAGGACCCAGCATTTT. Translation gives CASSFIGGRTQHF.

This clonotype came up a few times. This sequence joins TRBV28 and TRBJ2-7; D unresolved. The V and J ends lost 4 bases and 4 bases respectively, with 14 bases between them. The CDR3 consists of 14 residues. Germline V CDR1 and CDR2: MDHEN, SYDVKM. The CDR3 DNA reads TGTGCCAGCAGTTCTCGGACGGTACGATACGAGCAGTACTTC. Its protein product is CASSSRTVRYEQYF.

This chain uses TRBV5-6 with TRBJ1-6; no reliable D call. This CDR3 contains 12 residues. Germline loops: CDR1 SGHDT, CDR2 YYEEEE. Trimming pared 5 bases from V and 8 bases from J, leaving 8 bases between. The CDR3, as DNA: TGTGCCAGCAGAACGGGTTATTCACCCCTCCACTTT. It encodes CASRTGYSPLHF.

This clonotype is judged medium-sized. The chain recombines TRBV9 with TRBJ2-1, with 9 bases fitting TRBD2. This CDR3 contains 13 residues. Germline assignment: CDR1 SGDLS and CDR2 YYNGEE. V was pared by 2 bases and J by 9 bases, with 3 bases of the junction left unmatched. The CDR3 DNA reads TGTGCCAGCAGCGTTGGGACTAGCAGTGAGCAGTTCTTC. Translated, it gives CASSVGTSSEQFF. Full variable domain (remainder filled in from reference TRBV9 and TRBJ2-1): DSGVTQTPKHLITATGQRVTLRCSPRSGDLSVYWYQQSLDQGLQFLIQYYNGEERAKGNILERFSAQQFPDLHSELNLSSLELGDSALYFCASSVGTSSEQFFGPGTRLTVL.

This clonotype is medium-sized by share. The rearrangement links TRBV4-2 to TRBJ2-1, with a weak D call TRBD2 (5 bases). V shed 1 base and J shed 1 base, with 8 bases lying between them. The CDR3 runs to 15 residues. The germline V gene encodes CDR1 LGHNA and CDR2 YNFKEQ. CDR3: CASSQVAGSYNEQFF. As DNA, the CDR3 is TGTGCCAGCAGCCAAGTGGCGGGTTCCTACAATGAGCAGTTCTTC.

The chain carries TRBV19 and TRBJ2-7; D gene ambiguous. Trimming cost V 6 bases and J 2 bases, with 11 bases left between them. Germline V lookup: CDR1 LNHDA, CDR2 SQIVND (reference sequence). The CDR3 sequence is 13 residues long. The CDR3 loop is CASSPAGAYEQYF. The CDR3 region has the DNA TGTGCCAGTAGCCCCGCAGGAGCCTACGAGCAGTACTTC.

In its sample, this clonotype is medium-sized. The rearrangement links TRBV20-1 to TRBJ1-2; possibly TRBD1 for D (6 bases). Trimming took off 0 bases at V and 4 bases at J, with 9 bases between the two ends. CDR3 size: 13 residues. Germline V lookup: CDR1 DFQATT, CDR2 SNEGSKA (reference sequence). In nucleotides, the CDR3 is TGCAGTGCTAGAGATTGGGACACCTATGGCTACACCTTC. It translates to CSARDWDTYGYTF.

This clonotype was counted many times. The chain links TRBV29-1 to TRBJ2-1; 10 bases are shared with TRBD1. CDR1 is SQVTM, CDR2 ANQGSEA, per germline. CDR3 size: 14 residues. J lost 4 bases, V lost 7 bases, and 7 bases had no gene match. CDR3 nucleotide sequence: TGCAGCGCCTCTGGGGGACAGGGGTACAATGAGCAGTTCTTC. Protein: CSASGGQGYNEQFF.

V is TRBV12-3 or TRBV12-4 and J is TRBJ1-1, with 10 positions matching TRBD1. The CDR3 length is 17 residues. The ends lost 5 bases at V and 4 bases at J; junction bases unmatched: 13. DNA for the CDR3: TGTGCCAGCAGTCTTGTCCCGGGACAGGGGTTGAGCACTGAAGCTTTCTTT. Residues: CASSLVPGQGLSTEAFF.

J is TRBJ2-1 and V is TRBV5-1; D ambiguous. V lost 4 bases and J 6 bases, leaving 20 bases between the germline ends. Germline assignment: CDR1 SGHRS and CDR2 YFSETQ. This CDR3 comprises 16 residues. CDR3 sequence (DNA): TGCGCCAGCAGCCATAGGTTGGGTCTAGTTTCCAATGAGCAGTTCTTC. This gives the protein CASSHRLGLVSNEQFF.

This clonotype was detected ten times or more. The CDR3 protein is CASSGEAYHQETQYF. The CDR3, as DNA: TGTGCCAGCAGTGGGGAGGCGTACCACCAAGAGACCCAGTACTTC. The chain links TRBV7-9 to TRBJ2-5; a possible D gene is TRBD2 (6 bases). The CDR3 totals 15 residues. Germline V lookup: CDR1 SEHNR, CDR2 FQNEAQ (reference sequence). Between the trimmed V and J ends, which lost 6 bases and 0 bases, there was a span of 14 bases.

CDR3 sequence: CASSDARVDTQYF. For the CDR3, the DNA is TGTGCCAGCAGCGACGCACGAGTAGATACGCAGTATTTT. This chain joins TRBV7-7 and TRBJ2-3; D is uncertain. The CDR3 is 13 residues long. V lost 5 bases and J 5 bases, leaving 11 bases between the germline ends. CDR1 and CDR2 from the germline V gene are SSHAT and FNYEAQ (reference sequence). Full variable domain (rest looked up from reference TRBV7-7 and TRBJ2-3): GAGVSQSPRYKVTKRGQDVTLRCDPISSHATLYWYQQALGQGPEFLTYFNYEAQPDKSGLPSDRFSAERPEGSISTLTIQRTEQRDSAMYRCASSDARVDTQYFGPGTRLTVL.

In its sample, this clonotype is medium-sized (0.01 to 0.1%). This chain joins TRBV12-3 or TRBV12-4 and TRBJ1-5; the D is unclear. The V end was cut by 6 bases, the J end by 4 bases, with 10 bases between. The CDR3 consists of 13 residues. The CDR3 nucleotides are TGTGCCAGCAGCCCGTGGGGTAATCAGCCCCAGCATTTT. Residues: CASSPWGNQPQHF.

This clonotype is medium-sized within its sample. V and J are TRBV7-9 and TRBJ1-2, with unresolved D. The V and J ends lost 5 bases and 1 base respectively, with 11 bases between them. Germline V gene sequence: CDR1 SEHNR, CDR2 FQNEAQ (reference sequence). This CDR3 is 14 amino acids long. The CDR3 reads CASSQAHLNYGYTF. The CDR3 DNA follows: TGTGCCAGCAGCCAGGCCCACCTTAACTATGGCTACACCTTC.

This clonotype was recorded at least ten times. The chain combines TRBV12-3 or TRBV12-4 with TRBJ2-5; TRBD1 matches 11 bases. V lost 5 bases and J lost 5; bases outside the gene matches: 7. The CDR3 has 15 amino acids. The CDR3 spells CASSAWTGGGETQYF. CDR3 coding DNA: TGTGCCAGCAGTGCCTGGACAGGGGGCGGTGAGACCCAGTACTTC.

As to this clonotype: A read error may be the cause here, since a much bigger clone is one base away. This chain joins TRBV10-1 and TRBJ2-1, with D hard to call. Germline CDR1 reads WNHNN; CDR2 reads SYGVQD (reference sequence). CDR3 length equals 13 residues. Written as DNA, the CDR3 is TGCGTCAGCAGTACAAACCCCTACAATGAGCAGTTCTTC. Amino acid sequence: CVSSTNPYNEQFF.

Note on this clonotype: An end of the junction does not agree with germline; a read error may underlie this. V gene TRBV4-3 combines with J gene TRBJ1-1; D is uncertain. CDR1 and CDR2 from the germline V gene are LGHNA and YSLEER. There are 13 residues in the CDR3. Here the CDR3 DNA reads TGCGCCAGCAGCCAGGTGGTGAACGCTGAAGCTTTCTTT. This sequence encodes CASSQVVNAEAFF.

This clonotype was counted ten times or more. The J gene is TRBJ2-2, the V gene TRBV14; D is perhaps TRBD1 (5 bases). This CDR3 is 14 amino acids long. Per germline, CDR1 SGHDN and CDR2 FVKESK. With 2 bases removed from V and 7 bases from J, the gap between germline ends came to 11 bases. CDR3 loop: CASSQFMQGGELFF. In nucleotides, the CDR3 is TGTGCCAGCAGCCAATTCATGCAGGGCGGGGAGCTGTTTTTT. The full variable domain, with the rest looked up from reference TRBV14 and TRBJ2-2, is EAGVTQFPSHSVIEKGQTVTLRCDPISGHDNLYWYRRVMGKEIKFLLHFVKESKQDESGMPNNRFLAERTGGTYSTLKVQPAELEDSGVYFCASSQFMQGGELFFGEGSRLTVL.

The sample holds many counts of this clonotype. In nucleotides, the CDR3 is TGTGCCAGCAGCGAGACGGGCCACAATGAGCAGTTCTTC. It codes for CASSETGHNEQFF. The chain has TRBV5-6 and TRBJ2-1; no clear D. V was cut by 4 bases and J by 5 bases, with 10 bases left in between. Germline CDR1 reads SGHDT; CDR2 reads YYEEEE. The CDR3 consists of 13 residues.

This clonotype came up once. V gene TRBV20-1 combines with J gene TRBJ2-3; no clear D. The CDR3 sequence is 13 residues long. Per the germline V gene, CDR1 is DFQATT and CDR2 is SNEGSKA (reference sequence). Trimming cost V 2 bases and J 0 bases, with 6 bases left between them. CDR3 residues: CSARPDSTDTQYF. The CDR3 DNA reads TGCAGTGCTAGACCGGACAGCACAGATACGCAGTATTTT.

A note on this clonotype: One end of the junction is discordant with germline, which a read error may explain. DNA of the CDR3: TGTGCCAGCAGCTCCGGGACAGCCTATCGAGCAGTTTTC. Translated: CASSSGTAYRAVF. This chain links TRBV11-2 with TRBJ2-7; 7 bases fit TRBD1. The length of the CDR3 is 13 residues. Germline CDR1 and CDR2: SGHAT and FQNNGV.